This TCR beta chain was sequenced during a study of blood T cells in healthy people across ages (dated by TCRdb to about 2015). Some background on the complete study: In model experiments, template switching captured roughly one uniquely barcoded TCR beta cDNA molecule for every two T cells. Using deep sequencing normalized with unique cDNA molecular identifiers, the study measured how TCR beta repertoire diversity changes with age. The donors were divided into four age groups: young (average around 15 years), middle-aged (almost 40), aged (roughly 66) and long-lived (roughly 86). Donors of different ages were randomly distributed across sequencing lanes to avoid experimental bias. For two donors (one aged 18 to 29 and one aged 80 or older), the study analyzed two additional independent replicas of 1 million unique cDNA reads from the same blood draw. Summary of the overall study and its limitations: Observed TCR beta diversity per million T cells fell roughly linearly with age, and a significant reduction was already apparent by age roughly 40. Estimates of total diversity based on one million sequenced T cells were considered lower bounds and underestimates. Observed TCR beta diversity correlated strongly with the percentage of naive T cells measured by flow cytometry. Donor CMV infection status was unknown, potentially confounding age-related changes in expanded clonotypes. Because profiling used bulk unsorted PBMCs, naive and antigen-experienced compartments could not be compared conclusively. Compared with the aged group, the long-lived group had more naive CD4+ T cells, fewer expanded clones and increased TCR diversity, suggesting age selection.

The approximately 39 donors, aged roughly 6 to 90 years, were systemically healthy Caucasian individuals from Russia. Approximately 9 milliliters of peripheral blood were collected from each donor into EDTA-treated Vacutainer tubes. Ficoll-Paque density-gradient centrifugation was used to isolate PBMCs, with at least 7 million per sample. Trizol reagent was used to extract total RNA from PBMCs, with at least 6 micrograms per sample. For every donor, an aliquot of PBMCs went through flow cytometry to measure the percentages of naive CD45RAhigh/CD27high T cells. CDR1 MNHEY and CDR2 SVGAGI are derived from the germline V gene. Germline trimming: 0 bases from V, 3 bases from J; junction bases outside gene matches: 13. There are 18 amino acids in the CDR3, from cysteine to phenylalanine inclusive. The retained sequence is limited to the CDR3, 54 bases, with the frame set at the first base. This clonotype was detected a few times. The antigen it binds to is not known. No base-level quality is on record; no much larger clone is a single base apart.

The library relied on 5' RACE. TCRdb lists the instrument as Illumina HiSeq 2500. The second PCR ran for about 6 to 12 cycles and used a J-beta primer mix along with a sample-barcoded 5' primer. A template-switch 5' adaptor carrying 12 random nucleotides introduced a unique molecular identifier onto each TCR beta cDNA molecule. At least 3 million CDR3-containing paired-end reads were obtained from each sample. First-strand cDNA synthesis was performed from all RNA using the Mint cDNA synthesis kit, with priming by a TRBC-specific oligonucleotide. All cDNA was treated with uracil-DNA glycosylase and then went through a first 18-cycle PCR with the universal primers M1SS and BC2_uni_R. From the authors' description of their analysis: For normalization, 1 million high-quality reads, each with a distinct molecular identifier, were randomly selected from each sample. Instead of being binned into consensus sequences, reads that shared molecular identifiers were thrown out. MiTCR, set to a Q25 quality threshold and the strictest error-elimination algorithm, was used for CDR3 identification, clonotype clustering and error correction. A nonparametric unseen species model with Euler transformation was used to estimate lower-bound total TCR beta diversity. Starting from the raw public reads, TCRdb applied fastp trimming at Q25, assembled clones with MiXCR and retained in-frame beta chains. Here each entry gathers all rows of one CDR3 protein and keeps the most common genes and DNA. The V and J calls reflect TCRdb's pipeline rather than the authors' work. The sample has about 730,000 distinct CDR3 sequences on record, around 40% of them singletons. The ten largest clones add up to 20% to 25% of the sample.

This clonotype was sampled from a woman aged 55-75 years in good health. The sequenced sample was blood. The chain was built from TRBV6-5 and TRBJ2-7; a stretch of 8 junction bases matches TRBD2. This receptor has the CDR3 CASSYSSPLLAVIYEQYF. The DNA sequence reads TGTGCCAGCAGTTACTCGAGTCCCTTACTAGCGGTGATCTACGAGCAGTACTTC.